A selection of T cell receptor beta chains follows, all from one sample in a study of T cells in Graves' hyperthyroidism and ophthalmopathy. MiXCR, applied by TCRdb to the multiplex PCR reads, yields one record per CDR3 protein. Found here are about half a million distinct CDR3 sequences, around 20% of them singletons; the top ten hold roughly 44%. The sample comprised blood. All receptors derive from a man between 40 and 49 years old with Graves' ophthalmopathy. Both conserved end residues are part of each CDR3. A D gene is named only where the DNA matches it firmly. For some rows the clone size is stated as once, few or many, or as a class when expanded; others skip it.

size	V	J	D	CDR3	DNA
few	TRBV10-3	TRBJ1-2	TRBD1	CAISTGLLNYGYTF	TGTGCCATCTCGACAGGGCTGTTGAACTATGGCTACACCTTC
few	TRBV5-8	TRBJ2-3	TRBD1	CASSLAPGQGYGDTQYF	TGTGCCAGCAGCTTGGCCCCGGGACAGGGGTACGGAGATACGCAGTATTTT
NA	TRBV27	TRBJ2-7	TRBD2	CASSPPWGLGKEQYF	TGTGCCAGCAGTCCACCCTGGGGACTAGGGAAAGAGCAGTACTTC
NA	TRBV20-1	TRBJ2-1	NA	CSAQGESSYNEQFF	TGCAGTGCTCAAGGAGAAAGCTCCTACAATGAGCAGTTCTTC
many	TRBV6-1	TRBJ2-5	TRBD2	CASSPSGRSETQYF	TGTGCCAGCAGTCCTAGCGGGAGATCAGAGACCCAGTACTTC
once	TRBV29-1	TRBJ2-3	TRBD2	CSVLTSGTTDTQYF	TGCAGCGTTCTGACTAGCGGGACTACAGATACGCAGTATTTT
many	TRBV30	TRBJ2-2	NA	CAFRRNTGELFF	TGTGCCTTTCGCAGAAACACCGGGGAGCTGTTTTTT
many	TRBV5-1	TRBJ2-7	TRBD1	CASTGQRYEQYF	TGCGCCAGCACGGGACAGCGCTACGAGCAGTACTTC
NA	TRBV11-2	TRBJ2-5	TRBD2	CASGYPPTGTSGRDETQYF	TGTGCCAGCGGATACCCCCCTACCGGGACTAGCGGGAGAGATGAGACCCAGTACTTC
NA	TRBV5-1	TRBJ2-3	NA	CTSSRVVKSTDTQYF	TGCACCAGCAGCCGGGTCGTGAAGAGCACAGATACGCAGTATTTT
NA	TRBV20-1	TRBJ2-1	NA	CSASKHDEQFF	TGCAGTGCTAGCAAGCATGATGAGCAGTTCTTC
NA	TRBV7-9	TRBJ1-1	NA	CASSLGEVGEAFF	TGTGCCAGCAGCTTAGGAGAAGTTGGTGAAGCTTTCTTT
NA	TRBV6-6	TRBJ1-2	TRBD1	CASSYGGTGFSGYTF	TGTGCCAGCAGTTACGGCGGGACAGGGTTTAGTGGCTACACCTTC
once	TRBV13	TRBJ2-1	NA	CASSLRDQYNEQFF	TGTGCCAGCAGCTTACGAGACCAATACAATGAGCAGTTCTTC
NA	TRBV5-1	TRBJ1-3	NA	CASSPPDSPSNTIYF	TGCGCCAGCAGCCCACCGGACAGCCCTTCGAACACCATATATTTT
NA	TRBV4-3	TRBJ2-6	NA	CASSQDMGGGGANVLTF	TGCGCCAGCAGCCAAGATATGGGGGGCGGTGGGGCCAACGTCCTGACTTTC
NA	TRBV5-6	TRBJ2-1	NA	CASSLELSGSYNEQFF	TGTGCCAGCAGCTTGGAGCTCAGCGGGTCTTACAATGAGCAGTTCTTC
NA	TRBV3-1	TRBJ2-7	NA	CASIPRLADYEQYF	TGTGCCAGCATCCCGCGGCTAGCCGACTACGAGCAGTACTTC
NA	TRBV20-1	TRBJ2-7	NA	CSAKSPREGPYEQYF	TGCAGTGCTAAAAGCCCAAGAGAGGGTCCCTACGAGCAGTACTTC
NA	TRBV24-1	TRBJ2-5	NA	CATSESGTKETQYF	TGTGCCACCAGTGAGTCCGGGACCAAAGAGACCCAGTACTTC
few	TRBV15	TRBJ1-5	NA	CATSRGDTSNQPQHF	TGTGCCACCAGCAGGGGGGACACGAGCAATCAGCCCCAGCATTTT
many	TRBV6-1	TRBJ2-7	TRBD1	CASSYGDRTYEQYF	TGTGCCAGCAGCTACGGGGACAGGACCTACGAGCAGTACTTC
many	TRBV28	TRBJ2-1	TRBD1	CASSVRDRDNEQFF	TGTGCCAGCAGCGTGCGGGACAGGGACAATGAGCAGTTCTTC
NA	TRBV2	TRBJ1-2	NA	CASCTNANANYGYTF	TGTGCCAGCTGTACGAACGCAAACGCTAACTATGGCTACACCTTC
few	TRBV15	TRBJ2-7	NA	CATSRDGTSTYEQYF	TGTGCCACCAGCAGAGATGGGACGTCGACCTACGAGCAGTACTTC
few	TRBV20-1	TRBJ2-1	NA	CSAGLGGGNEQFF	TGCAGTGCGGGCTTAGGGGGGGGCAATGAGCAGTTCTTC
many	TRBV2	TRBJ1-2	NA	CASSGSGNGYTF	TGTGCCAGCAGTGGGTCGGGGAATGGCTACACCTTC
NA	TRBV30	TRBJ2-5	TRBD2	CAWSPPGLAEETQYF	TGTGCCTGGAGTCCCCCCGGACTAGCGGAAGAGACCCAGTACTTC
few	TRBV7-9	TRBJ2-7	NA	CASSSLGSEEQYF	TGTGCCAGCAGCTCCTTAGGGAGTGAAGAGCAGTACTTC
few	TRBV9	TRBJ2-3	NA	CASSVATKAHTQYF	TGTGCCAGCAGCGTAGCTACGAAGGCCCATACGCAGTATTTT
few	TRBV30	TRBJ1-1	NA	CASGVDTDTEAFF	TGTGCCTCCGGAGTGGATACGGACACTGAAGCTTTCTTT
many	TRBV28	TRBJ2-1	TRBD2	CASSLVTSGSDEQFF	TGTGCCAGCAGTTTAGTGACTAGCGGGAGCGATGAGCAGTTCTTC
NA	TRBV6-2/TRBV6-3	TRBJ2-4	TRBD2	CASTPNAGGPLEGQYF	TGTGCCAGCACTCCAAACGCGGGGGGGCCTTTGGAGGGTCAGTACTTC
many	TRBV7-8	TRBJ2-5	TRBD2	CASSPSRGTSGRIQETQYF	TGTGCCAGCAGCCCCTCACGGGGGACTAGCGGGAGAATACAAGAGACCCAGTACTTC
many	TRBV18	TRBJ1-1	TRBD1	CASSPRDRRTEAFF	TGTGCCAGCTCACCCCGGGACAGACGGACTGAAGCTTTCTTT
NA	TRBV4-1	TRBJ2-3	NA	CASSQGDMGTDTQYF	TGCGCCAGCAGCCAAGGGGACATGGGCACAGATACGCAGTATTTT
many	TRBV7-2	TRBJ2-7	NA	CASSLVVQNYEQYF	TGTGCCAGCAGCTTAGTTGTACAGAATTACGAGCAGTACTTC
NA	TRBV11-1	TRBJ1-2	NA	CASLRAGGGYTF	TGTGCCAGCCTTCGGGCGGGGGGAGGCTACACCTTC
few	TRBV6-2/TRBV6-3	TRBJ2-1	TRBD2	CASRSLRTSGYNEQFF	TGTGCCAGCCGGTCTCTCCGGACTAGCGGCTACAATGAGCAGTTCTTC
few	TRBV6-2/TRBV6-3	TRBJ1-1	NA	CASSYWVNTEAFF	TGTGCCAGCAGTTACTGGGTGAACACTGAAGCTTTCTTT
many	TRBV12-3/TRBV12-4	TRBJ1-1	TRBD1	CASSTGAGEAFF	TGTGCCAGCAGCACAGGGGCCGGTGAAGCTTTCTTT
few	TRBV14	TRBJ2-1	NA	CASSYRGGGVHSHHEQFF	TGTGCCAGCAGCTACCGAGGGGGCGGGGTCCATTCGCATCATGAGCAGTTCTTC
many	TRBV2	TRBJ1-1	NA	CASRATVNTEAFF	TGTGCCAGCAGGGCGACGGTGAACACTGAAGCTTTCTTT
NA	TRBV6-1	TRBJ2-4	TRBD2	CASTPTSGYQAKNIQYF	TGTGCCAGCACTCCGACTAGCGGGTACCAGGCCAAAAACATTCAGTACTTC
NA	TRBV20-1	TRBJ1-2	NA	CSASFDTYGYTF	TGCAGTGCTAGTTTCGACACCTATGGCTACACCTTC
few	TRBV6-1	TRBJ1-1	NA	CASSEIRGKEAFF	TGTGCCAGCAGTGAAATTCGTGGGAAGGAAGCTTTCTTT
few	TRBV7-9	TRBJ1-6	NA	CASSFGKGDDSPLHF	TGTGCCAGCAGCTTTGGTAAAGGGGACGATTCACCCCTCCACTTT
few	TRBV5-1	TRBJ2-7	TRBD2	CASSLGLAGLYEQYF	TGCGCCAGCAGCTTAGGACTAGCGGGACTCTACGAGCAGTACTTC
NA	TRBV10-3	TRBJ2-2	TRBD1	CAISDPGTGVTGELFF	TGTGCCATCAGTGACCCCGGGACAGGAGTGACCGGGGAGCTGTTTTTT
NA	TRBV20-1	TRBJ1-2	TRBD1	CSARENRGPYGYTF	TGCAGTGCTCGAGAGAACAGGGGACCATATGGCTACACCTTC
NA	TRBV2	TRBJ2-5	TRBD1	CASSEQGQGWETQYF	TGTGCCAGCAGTGAACAGGGACAGGGCTGGGAGACCCAGTACTTC
NA	TRBV3-1	TRBJ1-2	NA	CASSQDFGRNYGYTF	TGTGCCAGCAGCCAAGATTTCGGCAGAAACTATGGCTACACCTTC
few	TRBV30	TRBJ1-6	NA	CAWCDLGGNSPLHF	TGTGCCTGGTGTGACCTGGGCGGTAATTCACCCCTCCACTTT
many	TRBV5-1	TRBJ2-3	NA	CASSLVGAYTDTQYF	TGCGCCAGCAGCTTGGTAGGGGCATACACAGATACGCAGTATTTT
NA	TRBV5-1	TRBJ2-7	NA	CASSARERYEQYF	TGCGCCAGCAGCGCCAGGGAAAGATACGAGCAGTACTTC